This T cell receptor (beta chain) emerged from a study of neurological immune-mediated disorders. As to time point: longitudinal time-point 1 (baseline). At least ten counts were recorded for this clonotype. Via MiXCR, TCRdb re-called the 5' RACE reads, giving one row per CDR3 protein. The sample yields tens of thousands of distinct CDR3 sequences, around 15% seen once. Germline V CDR1 and CDR2: LGHNA, YNFKEQ. V dropped 4 bases and J dropped 4; count of bases not matched to a gene: 8. The CDR3 is 16 residues long. This chain joins TRBV4-2 and TRBJ2-1, with 9 bases fitting TRBD2. Source material: PBMCs. The sequence was collected from a female donor with HTLV-1-associated myelopathy (HAM/TSP). CDR3 region: CASSPRLAGIYNEQFF. CDR3 nucleotides: TGTGCCAGCAGCCCCCGCCTAGCGGGGATTTACAATGAGCAGTTCTTC.